This paragraph covers one TCR beta chain sequence. Libraries were prepared by immunoSEQ multiplex PCR; TCRdb keeps only in-frame clonotypes and omits some of them. Of under 200,000 clones listed, about 90% were seen once; the top ten hold approximately 3%. The data belong to a study of cytomegalovirus exposure and HLA in healthy donors. CDR3 length equals 13 residues. V gave up 5 bases and J gave up 3 bases; unmatched junction bases: 3. Germline V gene data show CDR1 as SGHTA and CDR2 as FQGNSA. The clonotype was recovered from a woman under 30 in good health and CMV-seropositive. The chain carries TRBV7-2 and TRBJ2-7; 8 bases agree with TRBD1. The source material was PBMCs. CDR3 loop: CASSQDRVYEQYF. The CDR3, as DNA: TGTGCCAGCAGCCAGGACAGGGTCTACGAGCAGTACTTC.